A single sample gave rise to the 27 T cell receptor beta chains below, sequenced in a study of blood T cell repertoires in COVID-19. TCRdb's copy holds only in-frame clones and misses some; the assay was immunoSEQ multiplex PCR. The profile covers some 69,000 clones, with roughly 89% appearing a single time and around 4.9% taken by the ten largest. Sequencing was carried out using peripheral blood. These receptors all come from a woman aged 50 to 65 with active COVID-19.

CDR3 sequence reads: CASSPTSGRPYNEQFF. CDR3 DNA sequence: TGTGCCAGCAGCCCGACTAGCGGGAGGCCCTACAATGAGCAGTTCTTC. The V gene is TRBV7-9, the J gene TRBJ2-1; 13 nucleotides align to TRBD2. The CDR3 contains 16 residues. Germline CDR1 is SEHNR and CDR2 is FQNEAQ (reference sequence). V dropped 5 bases and J dropped 2; count of bases not matched to a gene: 3.

The chain joins TRBV5-1 to TRBJ1-6; 9 bases are a match to TRBD1. CDR3 length: 14 amino acids. The V gene's germline CDR1 is SGHRS and CDR2 YFSETQ. Trimming cost V 7 bases and J 7 bases; bases outside gene matches: 6. For the CDR3, the DNA is TGCGCCAGCGGGACAGGGCGGACGAATTCACCCCTCCACTTT. This codes for CASGTGRTNSPLHF.

V and J are TRBV5-5 and TRBJ1-2; tentatively, D is TRBD1 (5 bases). Germline V lookup: CDR1 SGHKS, CDR2 YYEKEE (reference sequence). V was clipped by 4 bases and J by 2 bases, with 18 bases between them. CDR3 size: 16 residues. The CDR3 reads CASSAGTEILNYGYTF. The CDR3 bases are TGTGCCAGCAGCGCGGGGACGGAGATACTCAACTATGGCTACACCTTC.

CDR3: CAALSGRARNEQFF. The CDR3 coding sequence is TGTGCCGCCCTTAGCGGGAGGGCCCGCAATGAGCAGTTCTTC. This chain uses TRBV2 with TRBJ2-1, with 11 nucleotides matching TRBD2. V shed 11 bases, J shed 6 bases, and the junction held 9 bases outside the gene matches. The CDR3 covers 14 residues. CDR1 is SNHLY, CDR2 FYNNEI, per germline.

The rearrangement uses TRBV28 and TRBJ2-1; 9 bases are a match to TRBD1. Germline CDR1 and CDR2: MDHEN and SYDVKM. The junction had 10 bases not matched to a gene; V was cut back by 5 bases and J by 5 bases. The CDR3 runs 16 residues. CDR3 sequence (DNA): TGTGCCAGCAGTCTCACCTGGGACAGGGCGGACAATGAGCAGTTCTTC. Translated: CASSLTWDRADNEQFF.

The chain has TRBV5-1 and TRBJ2-1; the match to TRBD1 covers 8 bases. Germline CDR1 reads SGHRS; CDR2 reads YFSETQ. CDR3 length equals 14 residues. J was trimmed by 7 bases and V by 4 bases; bases with no gene match: 7. CDR3 nucleotides: TGCGCCAGCAGCATATTGACAGGGGTGAATGAGCAGTTCTTC. It codes for CASSILTGVNEQFF.

The chain joins TRBV5-6 to TRBJ2-5, with 12 bases lining up with TRBD2. This CDR3 region has 16 residues. V dropped 2 bases and J dropped 5; count of bases not matched to a gene: 7. Germline CDR1 is SGHDT and CDR2 is YYEEEE. The DNA for the CDR3 is TGTGCCAGCAGCTTACTAGCGGGAGGAAAGGGGGAGACCCAGTACTTC. This gives the protein CASSLLAGGKGETQYF.

The CDR3 nucleotides are TGTGCCAGCAGCTTAGGGGCTAGCGGAACTTACAATGAGCAGTTCTTC. Translating it yields CASSLGASGTYNEQFF. The chain employs TRBV7-9 and TRBJ2-1, with 7 positions matching TRBD2. Losses at the gene ends were 1 base for V and 4 bases for J; bases not matched to a gene: 7. CDR1 SEHNR and CDR2 FQNEAQ come from the germline V gene (reference sequence). This CDR3 has 16 residues.

The gene calls are TRBV7-9 and TRBJ1-5, with D possibly being TRBD1 (6 bases). Germline V CDR1 and CDR2: SEHNR, FQNEAQ (reference sequence). The CDR3 has 15 amino acids. Between the trimmed V and J ends, which lost 5 bases and 7 bases, there was a span of 18 bases. CDR3 in DNA: TGTGCCAGCAGCGAGATAGGGGGGGCTCAACAGCCCCAGCATTTT. Amino acid sequence: CASSEIGGAQQPQHF. Combining the CDR3 with reference TRBV7-9 and TRBJ1-5 gives the whole variable domain DTGVSQNPRHKITKRGQNVTFRCDPISEHNRLYWYRQTLGQGPEFLTYFQNEAQLEKSRLLSDRFSAERPKGSFSTLEIQRTEQGDSAMYLCASSEIGGAQQPQHFGDGTRLSIL.

This clone came up once. The chain links TRBV25-1 to TRBJ2-7; the match to TRBD1 covers 7 bases. The CDR3 length is 11 residues. The V gene end was trimmed by 8 bases and the J gene end by 9 bases; junction bases not matched to a gene: 7. The germline CDR1 and CDR2 sequences are MGHDK and SYGVNS. The CDR3, as DNA: TGTGCCAGCGGTTCGACAGGGAGGCAGTACTTC. It codes for CASGSTGRQYF.

The chain couples TRBV2 to TRBJ2-1; D may be TRBD2 (5 bases). The germline V gene encodes CDR1 SNHLY and CDR2 FYNNEI. This CDR3 has 11 amino acids. V was trimmed by 7 bases and J by 10 bases, leaving 11 bases between them. The CDR3 bases are TGTGCCAGCATGGGGAGTCGGGAGCAGTTCTTC. It codes for CASMGSREQFF.

The chain recombines TRBV10-3 with TRBJ1-2; D unresolved. The V end lost 6 bases, the J end lost 3 bases, and 11 bases lay between the germline ends. This CDR3 has 13 residues. The germline V gene has CDR1 ENHRY and CDR2 SYGVKD. CDR3 amino acids: CAIRNKSYYGYTF. Here the CDR3 DNA reads TGTGCCATCAGGAACAAATCGTACTATGGCTACACCTTC.

The V and J genes are TRBV7-8 and TRBJ1-2, with TRBD1 matching 8 bases. Germline V lookup: CDR1 SGHVS, CDR2 FQNEAQ. The CDR3 extends over 16 amino acids. V dropped 0 bases and J dropped 5; count of bases not matched to a gene: 8. CDR3 in amino acids: CASSLANPGQDYGYTF. DNA of the CDR3: TGTGCCAGCAGCTTAGCGAATCCGGGACAGGATTATGGCTACACCTTC.

The DNA for the CDR3 is TGTGCCAGCAGATCTTCTTTAGCGATTACAGATACGCAGTATTTT. Translated: CASRSSLAITDTQYF. The chain couples TRBV3-1 (or the pseudogene TRBV3-2) to TRBJ2-3, with TRBD2 as a possible D gene (5 bases). Trimming pared 6 bases from V and 3 bases from J, leaving 16 bases between. Germline lookup yields CDR1 LGHDT and CDR2 YNNKEL (reference sequence). CDR3 length: 15 amino acids.

The chain combines TRBV20-1 with TRBJ2-3; TRBD1 agrees at 7 bases. Germline CDR1 and CDR2: DFQATT and SNEGSKA (reference sequence). The V and J ends lost 3 bases and 2 bases, in that order; junction bases with no gene match: 11. The CDR3 sequence is 16 residues long. DNA for the CDR3: TGCAGTGCTAGTAGAAGAGGGGGCAGCTCCACAGATACGCAGTATTTT. It translates to CSASRRGGSSTDTQYF.

The chain has TRBV5-6 and TRBJ2-5, with 10 bases matching TRBD1. Germline CDR1 is SGHDT and CDR2 is YYEEEE. Trimming took 7 bases from V and 4 from J; bases not matched to a gene: 10. There are 15 residues in the CDR3. The DNA of the CDR3 is TGTGCCAGCGCGCCGGGACAGGGGTTTCCAGAGACCCAGTACTTC. The encoded protein is CASAPGQGFPETQYF.

The chain joins TRBV19 to TRBJ2-3; the D is unclear. The V gene's germline CDR1 is LNHDA and CDR2 SQIVND (reference sequence). Trimming took 5 bases from V and 2 from J, leaving 5 bases between them. This CDR3 contains 12 residues. CDR3 residues: CASSPSTDTQYF. CDR3 bases: TGTGCCAGTAGTCCCTCCACAGATACGCAGTATTTT. Supplemented by reference TRBV19 and TRBJ2-3, the full variable domain reads DGGITQSPKYLFRKEGQNVTLSCEQNLNHDAMYWYRQDPGQGLRLIYYSQIVNDFQKGDIAEGYSVSREKKESFPLTVTSAQKNPTAFYLCASSPSTDTQYFGPGTRLTVL.

The chain employs TRBV27 and TRBJ2-1; D might be TRBD2 (6 bases). The germline V gene encodes CDR1 MNHEY and CDR2 SMNVEV (reference sequence). This CDR3 spans 14 amino acids. V was shortened by 4 bases and J by 3 bases, with 10 bases between the two germline ends. CDR3 protein: CASSSSGDYNEQFF. Written as DNA, the CDR3 is TGTGCCAGCAGTTCCTCGGGGGACTACAATGAGCAGTTCTTC.

The V gene is TRBV5-4, the J gene TRBJ2-7, with 9 positions matching TRBD1. CDR3 length equals 16 residues. Per germline, CDR1 SGHNT and CDR2 YYREEE (reference sequence). With 4 bases clipped from V and 6 bases from J, the junction kept 14 bases outside the gene matches. The CDR3 protein is CASSQSPRDRESEQYF. The DNA for the CDR3 is TGTGCCAGCAGCCAGAGCCCCCGGGACAGGGAATCCGAGCAGTACTTC.

This chain links TRBV19 with TRBJ1-1, with TRBD1 as a possible D gene (5 bases). This CDR3 region has 15 residues. Per the germline V gene, CDR1 is LNHDA and CDR2 is SQIVND (reference sequence). V lost 7 bases to trimming and J lost 1 base, with 16 bases between them. CDR3 region: CASIPPGPGNTEAFF. The DNA for the CDR3 is TGTGCCAGTATCCCCCCAGGGCCTGGGAACACTGAAGCTTTCTTT.

The chain has TRBV14 and TRBJ2-1; D is perhaps TRBD2 (5 bases). CDR3 length equals 18 residues. The V gene's germline CDR1 is SGHDN and CDR2 FVKESK. Trimming removed 1 base at V and 4 bases at J, with 20 bases between. This CDR3 reads CASSQGPTWGVLYNEQFF. The CDR3 nucleotides are TGTGCCAGCAGCCAAGGCCCCACGTGGGGAGTTTTGTACAATGAGCAGTTCTTC.

This chain joins TRBV19 and TRBJ2-3; D not certain. The CDR3 length is 15 residues. Germline V CDR1 and CDR2: LNHDA, SQIVND (reference sequence). The V and J ends lost 1 base and 2 bases respectively, with 10 bases between them. The CDR3 DNA reads TGTGCCAGTAGTATAGTGCTAACCCCCACAGATACGCAGTATTTT. As protein: CASSIVLTPTDTQYF.

This chain links TRBV7-9 with TRBJ2-1; TRBD2 matches at 9 bases. Trimming took 6 bases from V and 7 from J; bases not matched to a gene: 19. The germline CDR1 and CDR2 sequences are SEHNR and FQNEAQ (reference sequence). This CDR3 comprises 18 residues. The CDR3 region has the DNA TGTGCCAGCAGACCCTCTACTCTAGCGCGGGAGGGGGTTAATGAGCAGTTCTTC. It yields the protein CASRPSTLAREGVNEQFF.

The chain couples TRBV29-1 to TRBJ2-1; 7 bases agree with TRBD2. The V gene's germline CDR1 is SQVTM and CDR2 ANQGSEA. The CDR3 has 14 residues. With 1 base clipped from V and 5 bases from J, the junction kept 5 bases outside the gene matches. This CDR3 reads CSVEGLAGDNEQFF. CDR3 DNA: TGCAGCGTTGAAGGACTAGCAGGAGACAATGAGCAGTTCTTC.

The V and J genes are TRBV5-1 and TRBJ2-3, with a tentative D call TRBD2 (6 bases). Trimming shortened V by 0 bases and J by 0 bases, and 8 bases separated the two germline ends. The CDR3 sequence is 15 residues long. Germline CDR1 reads SGHRS; CDR2 reads YFSETQ. The CDR3 loop is CASSLDSGSTDTQYF. The CDR3 nucleotides read TGCGCCAGCAGCTTGGACAGCGGGAGCACAGATACGCAGTATTTT.

The rearrangement uses TRBV29-1 and TRBJ2-2, with D perhaps TRBD1 (6 bases). The CDR3 consists of 12 residues. CDR1 SQVTM and CDR2 ANQGSEA come from the germline V gene. Deletions cut 6 bases from V and 3 bases from J, with 8 bases between. The CDR3 bases are TGCAGCGTGGGACAATACACCGGGGAGCTGTTTTTT. The encoded protein is CSVGQYTGELFF.

The V gene is TRBV5-1, the J gene TRBJ2-2, with 8 nucleotides matching TRBD2. The germline gives CDR1 SGHRS, CDR2 YFSETQ. The CDR3 length is 15 residues. V lost 4 bases and J lost 5; bases outside the gene matches: 7. CDR3 residues: CASSRREDGTGELFF. The DNA of the CDR3 is TGCGCCAGCAGCCGGCGGGAGGACGGGACCGGGGAGCTGTTTTTT.